This T cell receptor beta chain was identified during a study of T and B cells in COVID-19 patients. Each TRB amplification used about 220-500 ng of genomic DNA from blood. BIOMED2 TRB-A/B primer pools were used in multiplex TRB PCR. TCRdb independently ran MiXCR on the multiplex PCR reads; one entry per CDR3 protein. This sample has fewer than 25,000 distinct CDR3 sequences, with around 30% found just once. This clonotype came up many times. Trimming took off 8 bases at V and 6 bases at J, with 26 bases between the two ends. The CDR3 is 16 amino acids. Germline loops: CDR1 MNHEY, CDR2 SMNVEV (reference sequence).

The sequenced sample consisted of blood. This clonotype was sampled from a human donor who had recovered from COVID-19. The V gene is TRBV27, the J gene TRBJ2-7; D possibly uses TRBD1 or TRBD2 (5 bases each). CDR3 sequence (DNA): TGTGCCAGCTGGGGACGTGGGACGGGTCATTCGGGCGAGCAGTACTTC. This sequence encodes CASWGRGTGHSGEQYF.